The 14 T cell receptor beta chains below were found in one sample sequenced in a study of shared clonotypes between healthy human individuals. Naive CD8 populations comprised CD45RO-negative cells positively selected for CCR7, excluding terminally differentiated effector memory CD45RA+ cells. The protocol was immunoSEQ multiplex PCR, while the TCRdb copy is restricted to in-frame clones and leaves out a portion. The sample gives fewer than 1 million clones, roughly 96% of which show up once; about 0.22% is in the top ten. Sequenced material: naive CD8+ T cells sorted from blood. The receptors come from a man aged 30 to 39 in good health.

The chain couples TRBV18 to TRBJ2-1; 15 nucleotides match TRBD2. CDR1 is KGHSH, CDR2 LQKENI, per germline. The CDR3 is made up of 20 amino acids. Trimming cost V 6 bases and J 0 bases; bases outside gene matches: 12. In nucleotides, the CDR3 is TGTGCCAGCTCGGGACTAGCGGGAGGTACCGTACCGAGCTCCTACAATGAGCAGTTCTTC. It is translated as CASSGLAGGTVPSSYNEQFF.

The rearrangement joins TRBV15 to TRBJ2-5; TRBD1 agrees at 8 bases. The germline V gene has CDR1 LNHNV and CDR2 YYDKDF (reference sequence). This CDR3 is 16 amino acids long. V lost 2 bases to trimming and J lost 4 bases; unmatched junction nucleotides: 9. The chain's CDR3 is CATSRNLGQGRETQYF. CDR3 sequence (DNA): TGTGCCACCAGCAGAAACCTTGGACAGGGACGAGAGACCCAGTACTTC.

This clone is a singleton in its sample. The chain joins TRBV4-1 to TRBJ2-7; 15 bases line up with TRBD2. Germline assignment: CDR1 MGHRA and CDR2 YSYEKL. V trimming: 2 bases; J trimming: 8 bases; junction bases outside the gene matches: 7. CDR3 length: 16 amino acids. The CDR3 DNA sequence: TGCGCCAGCAGCCAATTCCGGACTAGCGGGAGGGAAAAGCAGTACTTC. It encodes CASSQFRTSGREKQYF.

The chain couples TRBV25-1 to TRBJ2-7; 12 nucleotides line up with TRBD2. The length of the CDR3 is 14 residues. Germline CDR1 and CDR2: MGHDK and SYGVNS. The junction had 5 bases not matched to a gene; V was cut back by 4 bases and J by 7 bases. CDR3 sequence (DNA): TGTGCCAGCAGTGGCCTGGGACTAGCGGGTGAGCAGTACTTC. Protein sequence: CASSGLGLAGEQYF.

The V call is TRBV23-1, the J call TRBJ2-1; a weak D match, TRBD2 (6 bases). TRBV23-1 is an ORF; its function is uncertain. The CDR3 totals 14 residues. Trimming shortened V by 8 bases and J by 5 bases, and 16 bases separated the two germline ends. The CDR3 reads CASDPGAPHNEQFF. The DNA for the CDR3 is TGCGCCAGCGACCCGGGAGCCCCCCACAATGAGCAGTTCTTC.

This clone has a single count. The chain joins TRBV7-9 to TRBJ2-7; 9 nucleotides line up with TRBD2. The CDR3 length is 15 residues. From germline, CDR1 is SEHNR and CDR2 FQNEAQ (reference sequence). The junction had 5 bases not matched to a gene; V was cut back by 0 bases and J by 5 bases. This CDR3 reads CASSLATSGSHEQYF. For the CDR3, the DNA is TGTGCCAGCAGCTTAGCGACTAGCGGTAGCCACGAGCAGTACTTC.

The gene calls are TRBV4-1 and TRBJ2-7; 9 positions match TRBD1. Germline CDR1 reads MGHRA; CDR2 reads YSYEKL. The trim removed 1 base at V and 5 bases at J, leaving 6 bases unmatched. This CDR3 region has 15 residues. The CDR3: CASSQVGQGTHEQYF. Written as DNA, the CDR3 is TGCGCCAGCAGCCAAGTGGGACAGGGAACCCACGAGCAGTACTTC.

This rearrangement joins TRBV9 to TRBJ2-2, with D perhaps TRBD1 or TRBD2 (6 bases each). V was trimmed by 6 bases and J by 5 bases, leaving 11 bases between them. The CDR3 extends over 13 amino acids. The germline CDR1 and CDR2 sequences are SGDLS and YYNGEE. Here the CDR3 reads CASKGGRTGELFF. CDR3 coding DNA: TGTGCCAGCAAAGGGGGGCGAACCGGGGAGCTGTTTTTT.

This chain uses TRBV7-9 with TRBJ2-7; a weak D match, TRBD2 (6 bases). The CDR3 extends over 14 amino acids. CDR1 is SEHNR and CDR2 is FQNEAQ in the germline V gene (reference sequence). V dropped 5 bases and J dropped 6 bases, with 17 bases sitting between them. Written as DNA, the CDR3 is TGTGCCAGCAGCGATGAACGGGAGTTTTTCGAGCAGTACTTC. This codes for CASSDEREFFEQYF. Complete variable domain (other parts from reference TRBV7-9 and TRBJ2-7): DTGVSQNPRHKITKRGQNVTFRCDPISEHNRLYWYRQTLGQGPEFLTYFQNEAQLEKSRLLSDRFSAERPKGSFSTLEIQRTEQGDSAMYLCASSDEREFFEQYFGPGTRLTVT.

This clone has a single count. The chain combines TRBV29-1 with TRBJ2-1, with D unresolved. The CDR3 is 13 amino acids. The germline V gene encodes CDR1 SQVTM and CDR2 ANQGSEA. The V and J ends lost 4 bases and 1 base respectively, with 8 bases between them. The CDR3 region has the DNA TGCAGCGTTGTTCTTCGGTCCTACAATGAGCAGTTCTTC. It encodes CSVVLRSYNEQFF.

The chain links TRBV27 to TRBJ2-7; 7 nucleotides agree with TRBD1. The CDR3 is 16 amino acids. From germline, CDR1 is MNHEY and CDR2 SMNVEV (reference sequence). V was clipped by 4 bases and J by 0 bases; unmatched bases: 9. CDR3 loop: CASSSRTGLSSYEQYF. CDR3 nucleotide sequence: TGTGCCAGCAGTTCCCGGACAGGCCTGAGCTCCTACGAGCAGTACTTC.

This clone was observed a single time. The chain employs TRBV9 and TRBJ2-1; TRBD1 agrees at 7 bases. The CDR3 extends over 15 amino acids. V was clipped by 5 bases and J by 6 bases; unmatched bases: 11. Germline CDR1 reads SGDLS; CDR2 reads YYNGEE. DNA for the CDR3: TGTGCCAGCAGTTCCCCGGGACAGAGTTTCAATGAGCAGTTCTTC. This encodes CASSSPGQSFNEQFF.

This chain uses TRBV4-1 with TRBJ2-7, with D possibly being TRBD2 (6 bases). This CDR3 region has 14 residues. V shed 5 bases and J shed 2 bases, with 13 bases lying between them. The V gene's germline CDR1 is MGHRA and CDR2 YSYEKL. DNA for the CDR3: TGCGCCAGCAGCGACGCGGGAATCGCCTACGAGCAGTACTTC. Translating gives CASSDAGIAYEQYF.

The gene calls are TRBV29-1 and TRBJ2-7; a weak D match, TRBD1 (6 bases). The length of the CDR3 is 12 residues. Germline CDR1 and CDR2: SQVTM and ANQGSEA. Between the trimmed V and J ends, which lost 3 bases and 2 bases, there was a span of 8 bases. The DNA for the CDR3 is TGCAGCGTTGAGGGGGCAGCCTACGAGCAGTACTTC. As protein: CSVEGAAYEQYF.